Given below is one T cell receptor (beta chain) in context. As yet, its antigen is unknown. The PCR used 60 Vbeta and 13 Jbeta primers. Data came from immunoSEQ multiplex PCR; TCRdb stores just in-frame clones and leaves some out. The table shows 150,000 to 200,000 clones, with about four fifths occurring only once. The CDR3 covers 16 residues. V trimming: 5 bases; J trimming: 2 bases; junction bases outside the gene matches: 3. Germline CDR1 reads MNHEY; CDR2 reads SMNVEV (reference sequence). The sample comes from a study of cytomegalovirus exposure and HLA in healthy donors. Study-wide results and limits: An analysis done earlier found most TCR beta V segments productive about 87% or about 30% of the time. A later analysis reportedly identified an Asian-associated ancestry cluster as carrying fewer N-insertions than the roughly 700-donor mean. CMV serostatus stood as the only immune exposure information on hand. Differences between HLA loci emerged in a later analysis of TCR association rates, with DRB1 most and HLA-C fewest.

This clonotype was sampled from a female donor in good health and CMV-seronegative. The sample consisted of PBMCs. The chain combines TRBV27 with TRBJ2-1, with 13 positions matching TRBD2. The CDR3 region is CASSPGLAGPYNEQFF. The CDR3 DNA reads TGTGCCAGCAGTCCGGGACTAGCGGGACCCTACAATGAGCAGTTCTTC.